A selection of T cell receptor beta chains follows, all from one sample in a study of blood T cell repertoires in COVID-19. Clones were sequenced by immunoSEQ multiplex PCR, and TCRdb holds only the in-frame ones, with some missing. The table records about 89,000 clones, around 93% of them present only once. Material for sequencing was peripheral blood. The receptors originated from a human donor with active COVID-19. The donor label of this sample is uncertain. CDR3s include the opening cysteine and the closing phenylalanine or tryptophan. D genes are given only for firm matches. Expanded clones get a size class; other rows say once, few or many, or leave the size out.

-	TRBV5-4	TRBJ2-5	-	TGTGCCAGCAGCCCGACCGGGGTCCAAGAGACCCAGTACTTC	CASSPTGVQETQYF
-	TRBV3-1/TRBV3-2	TRBJ2-5	-	TGTGCCAGCAGCCAAGGCCTAGGGGATATGGAGACCCAGTACTTC	CASSQGLGDMETQYF
-	TRBV7-9	TRBJ1-1	-	TGTGCCAGCAGCCATGGGGGGGTCGCTGAAGCTTTCTTT	CASSHGGVAEAFF
-	TRBV27	TRBJ2-7	-	TGTGCCAGCAGTTTTGGCCAGGGGCCCTACGAGCAGTACTTC	CASSFGQGPYEQYF
TRBD1	TRBV13	TRBJ1-4	-	TGTGCCAGCAGCAACAGGGGAACTAATGAAAAACTGTTTTTT	CASSNRGTNEKLFF
-	TRBV4-3	TRBJ2-2	few	TGCGCCAGCAGCCAAGATGTAGGCACCCCTGGGAGAGGGGAGCTGTTTTTT	CASSQDVGTPGRGELFF
TRBD2	TRBV6-5	TRBJ2-3	-	TGTGCCAGCGGGGGGGTTAGCACAGATACGCAGTATTTT	CASGGVSTDTQYF
TRBD2	TRBV5-1	TRBJ2-3	-	TGCGCCAGCAGCGCGGGGGGCCTCACAGATACGCAGTATTTT	CASSAGGLTDTQYF
TRBD2	TRBV6-5	TRBJ2-3	-	TGTGCCAGCAGTTATTTGGGGGGGGAGGCAGATACGCAGTATTTT	CASSYLGGEADTQYF
-	TRBV12-3/TRBV12-4	TRBJ1-6	-	TGTGCCAGCAGTTTAATGACAGCGAGACCCCTCCACTTT	CASSLMTARPLHF
-	TRBV7-2	TRBJ1-1	-	TGTGCCAGCAGCTTAGCGATAAGTAGCACTGAAGCTTTCTTT	CASSLAISSTEAFF